The rows below give T cell receptor beta chains drawn from one sample of a study of T cells in Graves' hyperthyroidism and ophthalmopathy. TCRdb re-called the multiplex PCR reads through MiXCR, storing one row per CDR3 protein. The sample carries around 200,000 distinct CDR3 sequences, around 20% recorded once. The specimen sequenced was blood. The receptors were gathered from a middle-aged man with Graves' hyperthyroidism. The CDR3 runs from the conserved cysteine through the conserved F or W. D genes are given only for firm matches. Size values are once, few and many counts, or a class for expanded clones, and some rows have none.

cdr3_nt	cdr3_aa	clone_size	cdr3_length	d_call	v_call	j_call
TGTGCCAGCAGCTTGGTCGGGGCCAACGTCCTGACTTTC	CASSLVGANVLTF	NA	13	NA	TRBV7-3	TRBJ2-6
TGCAGTGCTACCCAAACTAATAGCGAGCAGTACTTC	CSATQTNSEQYF	NA	12	NA	TRBV20-1	TRBJ2-7
TGTGCCAGCCGCCCAGGACTCCTGAGGTTCGGTGAGCAGTTCTTC	CASRPGLLRFGEQFF	NA	15	NA	TRBV3-1	TRBJ2-1
TGCGCCAGCAGCTTCCCTTCGGCGGGAGATACGCAGTATTTT	CASSFPSAGDTQYF	many	14	NA	TRBV5-1	TRBJ2-3
TGCGCCAGCAGCGTCGAAGGAGGGGGCGGCTACACCTTC	CASSVEGGGGYTF	many	13	TRBD1	TRBV5-1	TRBJ1-2
TGTGCCAGCAGTGAAGCTCACAATTACTACAATGAGCAGTTCTTC	CASSEAHNYYNEQFF	many	15	NA	TRBV2	TRBJ2-1
TGTGCCAGCAGCGCTAGGGCTAGCGGGGCGGTTGAGCAGTTCTTC	CASSARASGAVEQFF	NA	15	TRBD2	TRBV7-2	TRBJ2-1
TGCAGTGCTCTACCTCGGGACAGGGGAGGGGAGCAGTACTTC	CSALPRDRGGEQYF	many	14	TRBD1	TRBV20-1	TRBJ2-7
TGTGCCAGCAGTCGACTAGCAACAGATACGCAGTATTTT	CASSRLATDTQYF	many	13	TRBD2	TRBV9	TRBJ2-3
TGCAGTGCTAGATTATTGGGGGGGACCGGCGGCATGAACACTGAAGCTTTCTTT	CSARLLGGTGGMNTEAFF	many	18	NA	TRBV20-1	TRBJ1-1
TGTGCCAGCAGCTTACAAAACAGTTCCCCCTACGAGCAGTACTTC	CASSLQNSSPYEQYF	many	15	NA	TRBV7-8	TRBJ2-7
TGTGCCAGTACCCCCCTGGGAGCAACTAATGAAAAACTGTTTTTT	CASTPLGATNEKLFF	NA	15	NA	TRBV19	TRBJ1-4
TGTGCCAGCAGCTTAGGAATGCGGGGGGCCGCGAACACCGGGGAGCTGTTTTTT	CASSLGMRGAANTGELFF	few	18	TRBD2	TRBV5-4	TRBJ2-2
TGTGCCAGCAGCTTTGTAGCGGGGGGTGGAGAGACCCAGTACTTC	CASSFVAGGGETQYF	many	15	TRBD2	TRBV7-2	TRBJ2-5
TGCAGTACCACTCCAGCAGGGGGCACCGGGGAGCTGTTTTTT	CSTTPAGGTGELFF	many	14	TRBD1	TRBV20-1	TRBJ2-2
TGTGCCAGCAGCTTTCAGGGTGGAGATGAAAAACTGTTTTTT	CASSFQGGDEKLFF	many	14	NA	TRBV7-2	TRBJ1-4
TGTGCCAGCAGCTCCAGGGGGGCAGGGGGCATTGAAGCTTTCTTT	CASSSRGAGGIEAFF	NA	15	TRBD1	TRBV11-1	TRBJ1-1
TGTGCCAGTAGTTCCGCCGGGACAGGGGAGTCACCCCTCCACTTT	CASSSAGTGESPLHF	NA	15	TRBD1	TRBV19	TRBJ1-6
TGTGCCAGCAGCAATAGCAGGCGGGGCTCCTACAATGAGCAGTTCTTC	CASSNSRRGSYNEQFF	many	16	NA	TRBV7-8	TRBJ2-1
TGTGCCAGCAGTTACTATGAGGGGATGGAGGCCCAGTACTTC	CASSYYEGMEAQYF	NA	14	NA	TRBV6-2/TRBV6-3	TRBJ2-5
TGCGCCAGCAGCTTGGCCAGGCAGAACACTGAAGCTTTCTTT	CASSLARQNTEAFF	many	14	NA	TRBV5-1	TRBJ1-1
TGTGCCAGCTCACCGGCCCGGAATGAAAAACTGTTTTTT	CASSPARNEKLFF	many	13	NA	TRBV18	TRBJ1-4
TGTGCCATCAGGGGGAGGGGTAGCGGGGAAACCACAGATACGCAGTATTTT	CAIRGRGSGETTDTQYF	NA	17	TRBD2	TRBV10-3	TRBJ2-3
TGTGCCAGCAGTTACGAGGGCTACGGGCAGTACTTC	CASSYEGYGQYF	NA	12	NA	TRBV6-5	TRBJ2-7
TGCAGTGCCCATACATCGGGGACCCAGTACTTC	CSAHTSGTQYF	few	11	NA	TRBV20-1	TRBJ2-5
TGTGCCAGCAGCCAAGATGGACAGGGCGGCAATCAGCCCCAGCATTTT	CASSQDGQGGNQPQHF	many	16	TRBD1	TRBV4-2	TRBJ1-5
TGTGCCTGGAGTCGACAGGGAGGTTATGGCTACACCTTC	CAWSRQGGYGYTF	many	13	TRBD1	TRBV30	TRBJ1-2
TGTGCCAGCAGCCACGCAGGGAGCTACACCTTC	CASSHAGSYTF	many	11	NA	TRBV28	TRBJ1-2
TGTGCCTGGAGTCCATTATTCGATGAGCAGTTCTTC	CAWSPLFDEQFF	many	12	NA	TRBV30	TRBJ2-1
TGTGCCAGCAGGCCTGACAGCCCTAATGAAAAACTGTTTTTT	CASRPDSPNEKLFF	many	14	NA	TRBV2	TRBJ1-4
TGTGCCAGCAGAGCGGATTCCTACAATGAGCAGTTCTTC	CASRADSYNEQFF	many	13	NA	TRBV11-2	TRBJ2-1
TGCGCCAGCTCAGGACAGGGGAACTCCGGGGAGCTGTTTTTT	CASSGQGNSGELFF	NA	14	TRBD1	TRBV5-1	TRBJ2-2
TGCAGTGCTGGGACCCCGGACAGGATTAACTATGGCTACGCCTTC	CSAGTPDRINYGYAF	NA	15	TRBD1	TRBV20-1	TRBJ1-2
TGTGCCAGCAGTGTTAAACCCGGGATCACCTACGAGCAGTACTTC	CASSVKPGITYEQYF	many	15	NA	TRBV28	TRBJ2-7
TGCAGTGCTAGATCGGCCACAGGGCCACTCACAGATACGCAGTATTTT	CSARSATGPLTDTQYF	many	16	NA	TRBV20-1	TRBJ2-3
TGCGCCAGCAGCTTGGGTCATTTGGATGGCTACACCTTC	CASSLGHLDGYTF	many	13	NA	TRBV5-1	TRBJ1-2
TGTGCCAGCAATTGGGGCTACACCTTC	CASNWGYTF	NA	9	NA	TRBV6-5	TRBJ1-2
TGTGCCAGCAGCTTCGCCCGGACGGATACTAACTATGGCTACACCTTC	CASSFARTDTNYGYTF	NA	16	NA	TRBV7-6	TRBJ1-2
TGTGCCATCAGTGAGCCCGGACAGGAACGAGAGGGTGAGCAGTTCTTC	CAISEPGQEREGEQFF	many	16	TRBD1	TRBV10-3	TRBJ2-1
TGTGCCAGCAGCCTCGACGGTTGGGCTGAAGCTTTCTTT	CASSLDGWAEAFF	few	13	NA	TRBV6-1	TRBJ1-1
TGTGCCAGCAGATACAGGGAGACGGCTGGCTACACCTTC	CASRYRETAGYTF	NA	13	NA	TRBV2	TRBJ1-2
TGCAGCGTTGGCTTTTTGAACACTGAAGCTTTCTTT	CSVGFLNTEAFF	many	12	NA	TRBV29-1	TRBJ1-1
TGTGCCAGCAGCCCGGGGACAGCCCCCAGTGGCTACACCTTC	CASSPGTAPSGYTF	few	14	TRBD1	TRBV7-9	TRBJ1-2
TGTGCCAGCAGCTTACCAGGGAGCCTTAATGAAAAACTGTTTTTT	CASSLPGSLNEKLFF	many	15	NA	TRBV7-2	TRBJ1-4
TGTGCCAGCAGCCAATCCGCAGGGGAGGAGACCCAGTACTTC	CASSQSAGEETQYF	NA	14	NA	TRBV2	TRBJ2-5
TGCAGCGTTGAAGGATATCGGGGGGAAAACAGCTACACCTTC	CSVEGYRGENSYTF	few	14	NA	TRBV29-1	TRBJ1-2
TGCAGTGCTCCACTAGCGGGGGGCGTGTCAGATACGCAGTATTTT	CSAPLAGGVSDTQYF	NA	15	TRBD2	TRBV20-1	TRBJ2-3
TGTGCCAGCAATCTTTCCCGCGGCCCCCAAGAGACCCAGTACTTC	CASNLSRGPQETQYF	NA	15	NA	TRBV6-1	TRBJ2-5
TGTGCCAGCAGCTTAGGATCCTTGGAGCAGTACTTC	CASSLGSLEQYF	NA	12	NA	TRBV7-9	TRBJ2-7
TGCGCCAGCAGCTTGCAGAGGGCCAGGGAGCAGTACTTC	CASSLQRAREQYF	many	13	NA	TRBV5-1	TRBJ2-7
TGTGCCAGCAGTGAACCCCTCAACAAGATTAACTATGGCTACACCTTC	CASSEPLNKINYGYTF	NA	16	NA	TRBV2	TRBJ1-2
TGTAAAACAGGGTTGTCCTACAATGAGCAGTTCTTC	CKTGLSYNEQFF	once	12	NA	TRBV28	TRBJ2-1
TGTGCCAGCAGCTTAGCCAGCTCCCGAGGCTACACCTTC	CASSLASSRGYTF	few	13	NA	TRBV7-9	TRBJ1-2